This is a list of T cell receptor beta chains from one sample in a study of CD8 T cells in Susac syndrome. TCRdb analysed the immunoSEQ multiplex PCR reads with MiXCR anew, one entry per CDR3 protein. The data show about 80,000 distinct CDR3 sequences, about 93% seen once. Sequencing was carried out using CD4+ T cells from PBMCs. These receptors all come from a human donor with Susac syndrome. CDR3s include the opening cysteine and the closing phenylalanine or tryptophan. Each record gives: J gene, V gene, D gene, clone size, CDR3 protein, CDR3 DNA. D genes are given only for firm matches. Rows may omit the clone size; those that give it use once, few, many or a size class.

TRBJ1-2 TRBV7-2 TRBD1 few CASSLGQGAQGYTF TGTGCCAGCAGCTTAGGACAGGGGGCGCAGGGCTACACCTTC
TRBJ2-2 TRBV30 TRBD2 - CAWKASGSQGGELFF TGTGCCTGGAAGGCTAGCGGGAGTCAGGGCGGGGAGCTGTTTTTT
TRBJ2-1 TRBV4-3 TRBD2 - CASSQVRGLAGSGNEQFF TGCGCCAGCAGCCAAGTTAGGGGACTAGCGGGATCTGGGAATGAGCAGTTCTTC
TRBJ2-1 TRBV4-2 - - CASSQRLARGLQDINEQFF TGTGCCAGCAGCCAAAGGCTAGCGAGGGGTCTACAGGACATCAATGAGCAGTTCTTC
TRBJ2-5 TRBV2 TRBD1 - CASSSDRLDTETQYF TGTGCCAGCAGTTCGGACAGGTTGGATACAGAGACCCAGTACTTC
TRBJ2-1 TRBV7-3 - - CASSSSRSKNSYNEQFF TGTGCCAGCAGCTCCTCCCGGAGCAAAAATTCCTACAATGAGCAGTTCTTC
TRBJ1-2 TRBV12-3/TRBV12-4 TRBD1 - CASRPTGVHGYTF TGTGCCAGCAGGCCGACAGGGGTTCATGGCTACACCTTC
TRBJ2-1 TRBV28 TRBD2 - CASSLGSGRSGEQFF TGTGCCAGCAGTTTAGGTAGCGGGAGGTCTGGTGAGCAGTTCTTC
TRBJ2-1 TRBV2 - - CASTPVSSYNEQFF TGTGCCAGCACCCCCGTTAGCTCCTACAATGAGCAGTTCTTC
TRBJ2-1 TRBV20-1 - - CSVPPNRVYNEQFF TGCAGTGTCCCCCCCAATCGGGTCTACAATGAGCAGTTCTTC
TRBJ2-5 TRBV27 - - CASRRTDQETQYF TGTGCCAGCCGACGGACTGATCAAGAGACCCAGTACTTC
TRBJ2-7 TRBV7-2 - - CASSSPGAVYEQYF TGTGCCAGCAGCTCCCCGGGGGCGGTCTACGAGCAGTACTTC
TRBJ1-2 TRBV19 - - CASSRDSGGNYGYTF TGTGCCAGTAGCAGGGACTCCGGAGGGAACTATGGCTACACCTTC